One sample yielded the 11 T cell receptor beta chains listed below, sequenced in a study of T cell responses to AZD1222 COVID-19 vaccine. TCRdb keeps only in-frame clones here, not all; method: immunoSEQ multiplex PCR. This repertoire shows 140,000 to 150,000 clones, over 85% found once; its top ten account for around 5%. The sequencing here drew on peripheral blood, taken on day 0 of AZD1222 vaccination. The receptors originated from an adult in good health.

This sequence joins TRBV3-1 (or the pseudogene TRBV3-2) and TRBJ1-3; D ambiguous. This CDR3 spans 15 amino acids. V was clipped by 0 bases and J by 4 bases, with 10 bases between them. Germline values: CDR1 LGHDT, CDR2 YNNKEL (reference sequence). CDR3 bases: TGTGCCAGCAGCCAAGATAGGGAGGGAGGAAACACCATATATTTT. This encodes CASSQDREGGNTIYF.

This sequence joins TRBV7-2 and TRBJ2-1; no reliable D call. This CDR3 comprises 14 residues. The germline CDR1 and CDR2 sequences are SGHTA and FQGNSA. V lost 4 bases and J 4 bases, leaving 11 bases between the germline ends. DNA of the CDR3: TGTGCCAGCAGCTCGCCACAGATTTACAATGAGCAGTTCTTC. It translates to CASSSPQIYNEQFF. The entire variable domain, with the rest obtained from reference TRBV7-2 and TRBJ2-1, is as follows: GAGVSQSPSNKVTEKGKDVELRCDPISGHTALYWYRQSLGQGLEFLIYFQGNSAPDKSGLPSDRFSAERTGGSVSTLTIQRTQQEDSAVYLCASSSPQIYNEQFFGPGTRLTVL.

The chain has TRBV2 and TRBJ2-2; D unclear. V shed 2 bases and J shed 1 base, with 2 bases lying between them. This CDR3 is built from 13 residues. Germline lookup yields CDR1 SNHLY and CDR2 FYNNEI. This chain's CDR3 is CASSEQNTGELFF. The DNA for the CDR3 is TGTGCCAGCAGTGAACAGAACACCGGGGAGCTGTTTTTT. Full variable domain (outside the CDR3, taken from reference TRBV2 and TRBJ2-2): EPEVTQTPSHQVTQMGQEVILRCVPISNHLYFYWYRQILGQKVEFLVSFYNNEISEKSEIFDDQFSVERPDGSNFTLKIRSTKLEDSAMYFCASSEQNTGELFFGEGSRLTVL.

The gene calls are TRBV30 and TRBJ2-4; 9 nucleotides align to TRBD1. The length of the CDR3 is 15 residues. The junction had 10 bases not matched to a gene; V was cut back by 7 bases and J by 3 bases. CDR1 and CDR2 from the germline V gene are GTSNPN and SVGIG (reference sequence). CDR3 sequence: CASRTRTGVKNIQYF. Here the CDR3 DNA reads TGTGCCTCCCGAACGAGGACAGGGGTCAAAAACATTCAGTACTTC.

The genes are TRBV14 and TRBJ1-1; D unclear. V lost 4 bases, J lost 0 bases, and 6 bases lay in between. Germline V gives CDR1 SGHDN, CDR2 FVKESK. This CDR3 has 13 residues. CDR3 sequence: CASSRSMNTEAFF. For the CDR3, the DNA is TGTGCCAGCAGCCGATCCATGAACACTGAAGCTTTCTTT.

The chain combines TRBV19 with TRBJ1-1; maybe TRBD1 (5 bases). The germline CDR1 and CDR2 sequences are LNHDA and SQIVND (reference sequence). V was cut by 4 bases and J by 3 bases, with 9 bases left in between. The CDR3 consists of 13 residues. The CDR3: CASSRQRDTEAFF. In nucleotides, the CDR3 is TGTGCCAGTAGTAGACAGAGGGACACTGAAGCTTTCTTT. The variable domain in full, completed from reference TRBV19 and TRBJ1-1, reads DGGITQSPKYLFRKEGQNVTLSCEQNLNHDAMYWYRQDPGQGLRLIYYSQIVNDFQKGDIAEGYSVSREKKESFPLTVTSAQKNPTAFYLCASSRQRDTEAFFGQGTRLTVV.

This chain links TRBV18 with TRBJ2-3, with D perhaps TRBD1 (7 bases). This CDR3 region has 15 residues. Trimming removed 0 bases from V and 4 bases from J, with 11 bases in between. CDR1 KGHSH and CDR2 LQKENI come from the germline V gene. The CDR3 here is CASSPPGGTADTQYF. The CDR3 DNA reads as TGTGCCAGCTCACCACCGGGCGGGACAGCAGATACGCAGTATTTT.

In its sample, this clone was seen once. The chain combines TRBV5-4 with TRBJ1-1; D not certain. Germline values: CDR1 SGHNT, CDR2 YYREEE (reference sequence). This CDR3 has 14 amino acids. The ends were cut back, 5 bases at V and 6 bases at J, with 17 bases in the middle. The CDR3 spells CASRVHAQDAEAFF. CDR3 in DNA: TGTGCCAGCAGAGTGCACGCTCAGGACGCTGAAGCTTTCTTT.

The chain carries TRBV7-9 and TRBJ2-3, with D unresolved. Germline CDR1 and CDR2: SEHNR and FQNEAQ (reference sequence). This CDR3 is 14 amino acids long. Trimming cost V 4 bases and J 7 bases, with 15 bases left between them. The CDR3 region has the DNA TGTGCCAGCAGCTCTGGGCCCCAAGGAAATACGCAGTATTTT. It is translated as CASSSGPQGNTQYF.

V usage is TRBV7-9 and J usage is TRBJ2-7; no clear D gene. This CDR3 comprises 15 residues. V was shortened by 0 bases and J by 6 bases, with 15 bases between the two germline ends. CDR1 SEHNR and CDR2 FQNEAQ come from the germline V gene (reference sequence). DNA for the CDR3: TGTGCCAGCAGCTTAGCGCTAAGACATGGCGGCGAGCAGTACTTC. Its protein product is CASSLALRHGGEQYF.

J is TRBJ1-5 and V is TRBV9; D uncertain. Germline V gene data show CDR1 as SGDLS and CDR2 as YYNGEE. The CDR3 loop spans 15 amino acids. V lost 0 bases and J 0 bases, leaving 7 bases between the germline ends. CDR3 sequence reads: CASSVDGYSNQPQHF. The CDR3 nucleotides are TGTGCCAGCAGCGTAGACGGCTATAGCAATCAGCCCCAGCATTTT. The whole variable domain, remainder taken from reference TRBV9 and TRBJ1-5, is DSGVTQTPKHLITATGQRVTLRCSPRSGDLSVYWYQQSLDQGLQFLIQYYNGEERAKGNILERFSAQQFPDLHSELNLSSLELGDSALYFCASSVDGYSNQPQHFGDGTRLSIL.